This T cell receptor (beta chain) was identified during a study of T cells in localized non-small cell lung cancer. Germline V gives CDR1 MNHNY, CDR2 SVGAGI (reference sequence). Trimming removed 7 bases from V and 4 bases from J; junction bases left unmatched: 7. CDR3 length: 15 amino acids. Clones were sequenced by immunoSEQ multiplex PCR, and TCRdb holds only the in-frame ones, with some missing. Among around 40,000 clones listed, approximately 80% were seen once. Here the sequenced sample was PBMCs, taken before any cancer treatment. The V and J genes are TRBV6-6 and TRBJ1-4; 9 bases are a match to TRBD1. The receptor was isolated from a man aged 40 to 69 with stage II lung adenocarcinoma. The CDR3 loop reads CASTQGDRVNEKLFF. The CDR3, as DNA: TGTGCCAGCACCCAGGGGGACAGGGTTAATGAAAAACTGTTTTTT.